This TCR beta chain comes out of a study of T cell responses to AZD1222 COVID-19 vaccine. Study as a whole: Pooling was applied to second doses at about 4 or about 12 weeks.

Study results and limitations: Samples come after the peak T cell response, not at day 14. Receipt of two AZD1222 doses was followed by a rise in Spike-specific TCR breadth and depth.

Germline assignment: CDR1 GTSNPN and CDR2 SVGIG (reference sequence). The CDR3 has 12 amino acids. The germline V and J ends were trimmed by 4 bases and 5 bases, with 11 bases remaining between them. A word on this clone: Its matching antigen is unknown.

Clones were read by immunoSEQ multiplex PCR, and TCRdb kept only the in-frame ones, dropping some. The data show some 190,000 clones, with about 91% seen just once and more than 7% held by the top ten. Sequenced material: peripheral blood, taken on day 0 of AZD1222 vaccination. The receptor's source is an adult in good health. V gene TRBV30 combines with J gene TRBJ2-5; D may be TRBD2 (6 bases). The CDR3: CAWTGRWETQYF. The CDR3 region has the DNA TGTGCCTGGACAGGGAGGTGGGAGACCCAGTACTTC.